This T cell receptor (beta chain) is drawn from a study of blood T cell repertoires in COVID-19. There are 15 residues in the CDR3. The trim removed 2 bases at V and 2 bases at J, leaving 2 bases unmatched. The germline V gene has CDR1 SGHRS and CDR2 YFSETQ. TCRdb's table, derived via immunoSEQ multiplex PCR, lists solely in-frame clones and lacks some. The repertoire has roughly 220,000 clones, 80% to 90% of them found once; the top ten carry over 4.5%. The receptor was isolated from an elderly man with acute or convalescent COVID-19. The sequenced sample was peripheral blood. The V gene is TRBV5-1, the J gene TRBJ2-3; 10 bases align to TRBD2. The CDR3 nucleotides read TGCGCCAGCAGCTTCGGACTAGCGGTCACAGATACGCAGTATTTT. Translated, it gives CASSFGLAVTDTQYF.